This T cell receptor beta chain was identified during a study of brain T cells in children with intractable seizures. Study-wide results and caveats: Viral specificity was inferred only from CDR3 similarity; HCMV serostatus was unknown. Pre-surgery blood may have been undersampled, hiding some clones.

The CDR3 contains 14 residues. The V gene's germline CDR1 is LNHDA and CDR2 SQIVND (reference sequence). Losses at the gene ends were 6 bases for V and 0 bases for J; bases not matched to a gene: 1. Sequencing was performed with immunoSEQ multiplex PCR; in TCRdb, only in-frame clones are kept and a portion is missing. The data show tens of thousands of clones, approximately 95% seen once. In the case of this clone: Its antigen is not identified.

The sequenced cases were selected for having the highest brain T cell transcript signatures. At least one anti-epileptic drug was given before surgery. The chain carries TRBV19 and TRBJ2-2; TRBD2 aligns across 7 bases. The source was peripheral blood, collected at surgery. The clonotype was recovered from a boy younger than two with focal cortical dysplasia and intractable seizures. The DNA for the CDR3 is TGTGCCAGTAGGCGGGGGACGAACACCGGGGAGCTGTTTTTT. Residues: CASRRGTNTGELFF.